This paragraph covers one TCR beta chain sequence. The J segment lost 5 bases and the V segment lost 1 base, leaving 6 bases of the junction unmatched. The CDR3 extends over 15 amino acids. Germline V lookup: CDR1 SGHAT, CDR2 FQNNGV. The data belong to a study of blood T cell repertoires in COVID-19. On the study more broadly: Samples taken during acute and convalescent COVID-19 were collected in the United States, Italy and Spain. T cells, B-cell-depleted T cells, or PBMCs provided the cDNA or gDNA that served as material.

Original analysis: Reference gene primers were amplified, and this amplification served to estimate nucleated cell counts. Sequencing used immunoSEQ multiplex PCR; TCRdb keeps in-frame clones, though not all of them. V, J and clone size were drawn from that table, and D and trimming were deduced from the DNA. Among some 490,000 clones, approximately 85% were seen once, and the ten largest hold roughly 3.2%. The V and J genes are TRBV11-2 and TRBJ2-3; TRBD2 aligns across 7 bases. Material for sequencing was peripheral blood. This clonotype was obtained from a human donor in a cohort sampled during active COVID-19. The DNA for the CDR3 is TGTGCCAGCAGCTTAGGGTTGCGGGGGTTAGATACGCAGTATTTT. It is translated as CASSLGLRGLDTQYF.